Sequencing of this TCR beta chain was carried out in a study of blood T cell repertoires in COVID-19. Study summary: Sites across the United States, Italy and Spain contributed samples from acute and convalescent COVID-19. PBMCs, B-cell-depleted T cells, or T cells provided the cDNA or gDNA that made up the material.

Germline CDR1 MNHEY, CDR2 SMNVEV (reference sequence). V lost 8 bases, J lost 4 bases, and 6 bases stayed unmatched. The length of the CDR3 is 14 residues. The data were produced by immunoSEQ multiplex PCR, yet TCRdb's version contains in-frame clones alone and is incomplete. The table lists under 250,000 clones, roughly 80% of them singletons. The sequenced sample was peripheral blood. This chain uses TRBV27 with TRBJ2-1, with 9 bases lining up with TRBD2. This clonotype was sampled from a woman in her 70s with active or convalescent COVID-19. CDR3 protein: CASHPSGAYNEQFF. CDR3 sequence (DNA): TGTGCCAGCCACCCTAGCGGGGCTTACAATGAGCAGTTCTTC.